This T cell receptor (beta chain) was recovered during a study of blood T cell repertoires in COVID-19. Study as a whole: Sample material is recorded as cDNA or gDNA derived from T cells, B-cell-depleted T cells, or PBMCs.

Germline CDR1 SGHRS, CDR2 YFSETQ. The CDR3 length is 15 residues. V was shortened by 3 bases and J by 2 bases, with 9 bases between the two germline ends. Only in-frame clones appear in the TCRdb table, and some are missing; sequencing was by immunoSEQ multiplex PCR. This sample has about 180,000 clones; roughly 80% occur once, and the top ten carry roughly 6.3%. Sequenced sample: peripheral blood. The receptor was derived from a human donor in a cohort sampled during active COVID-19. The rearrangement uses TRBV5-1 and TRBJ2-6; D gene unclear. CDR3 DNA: TGCGCCAGCAGCTCTGGCACCACTGGGGCCAACGTCCTGACTTTC. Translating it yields CASSSGTTGANVLTF.